This T cell receptor beta chain originates from a study of CD8+ T cells in alopecia areata. Trimming removed 5 bases from V and 5 bases from J, with 12 bases in between. Germline assignment: CDR1 SGHVS and CDR2 FNYEAQ. CDR3 length: 13 amino acids. Treatment defined: oral pan-JAK inhibitor, 5-10 mg twice daily. Extraction of RNA preceded its reverse transcription into cDNA, which served as the sequencing template. The repertoire was sequenced with immunoSEQ multiplex PCR; TCRdb's copy has only in-frame clones and lacks some. There are 210,000 or so clones in the sample; over 60% occur only once, and 1.2% lies in the top ten. This clone showed up just a few times.

The genes are TRBV7-6 and TRBJ2-5; either TRBD1 or TRBD2 may fit D (7 bases each). This TCR derives from a human donor with alopecia areata. This sample comprised CD4+ T cells sorted from blood, obtained around week 46, from a patient treated with tofacitinib. CDR3 amino acids: CASSQGGRETQYF. For the CDR3, the DNA is TGTGCCAGCAGCCAGGGGGGGCGGGAGACCCAGTACTTC.